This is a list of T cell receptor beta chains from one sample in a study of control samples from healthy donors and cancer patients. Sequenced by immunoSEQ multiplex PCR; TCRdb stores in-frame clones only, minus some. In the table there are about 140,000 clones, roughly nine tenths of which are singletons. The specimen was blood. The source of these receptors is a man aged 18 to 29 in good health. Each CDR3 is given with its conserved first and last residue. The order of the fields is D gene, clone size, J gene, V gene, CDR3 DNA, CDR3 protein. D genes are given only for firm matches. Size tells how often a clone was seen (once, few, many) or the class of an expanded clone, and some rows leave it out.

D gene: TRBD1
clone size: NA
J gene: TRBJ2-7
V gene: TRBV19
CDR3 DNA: TGTGCCAGTAGTGCCACGGACAGGGGAGCCTACGAGCAGTACTTC
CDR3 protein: CASSATDRGAYEQYF

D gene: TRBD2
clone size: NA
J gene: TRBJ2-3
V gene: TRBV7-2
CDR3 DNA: TGTGCCAGCAGCTTAGGACTAGCGGGGGGGCATGGGCAGTATTTT
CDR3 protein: CASSLGLAGGHGQYF

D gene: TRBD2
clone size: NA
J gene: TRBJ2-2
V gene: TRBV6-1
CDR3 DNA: TGTGCCAGCAGTGAACGGGAGGGAAGGATCGGGGAGCTGTTTTTT
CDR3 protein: CASSEREGRIGELFF

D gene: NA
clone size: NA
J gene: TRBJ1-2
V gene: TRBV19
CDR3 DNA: TGTGCCAGTAGTATTCGCGGCCAGGGGAACTATGGCTACACCTTC
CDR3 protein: CASSIRGQGNYGYTF

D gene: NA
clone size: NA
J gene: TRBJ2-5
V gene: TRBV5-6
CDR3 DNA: TGTGCCAGCAGCTTGGGAGGGGCAGGGCAAGAGACCCAGTACTTC
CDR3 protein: CASSLGGAGQETQYF

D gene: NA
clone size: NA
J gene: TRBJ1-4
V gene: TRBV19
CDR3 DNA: TGTGCCAGTAAGACTCAAGGGGCCCCTAATGAAAAACTGTTTTTT
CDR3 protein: CASKTQGAPNEKLFF

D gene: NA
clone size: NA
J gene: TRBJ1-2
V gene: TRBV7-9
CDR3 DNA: TGTGCCAGCACCCAAGGCCGGGAAGGCGTCTATGGCTACACCTTC
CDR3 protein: CASTQGREGVYGYTF

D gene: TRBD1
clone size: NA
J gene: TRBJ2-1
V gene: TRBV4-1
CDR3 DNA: TGCGCCAGCAGCCAAGTCGCTGGCGACAGGGTGTACAATGAGCAGTTCTTC
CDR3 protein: CASSQVAGDRVYNEQFF

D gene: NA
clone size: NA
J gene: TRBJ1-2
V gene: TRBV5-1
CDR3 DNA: TGCGCCAGCAGCTTGGAGACGGCCAATGGCTACACCTTC
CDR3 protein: CASSLETANGYTF

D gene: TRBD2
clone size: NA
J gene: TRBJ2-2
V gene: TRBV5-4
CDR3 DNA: TGTGCCAGCAGTCCGGGACTAGCGACCGGGGAGCTGTTTTTT
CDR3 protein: CASSPGLATGELFF

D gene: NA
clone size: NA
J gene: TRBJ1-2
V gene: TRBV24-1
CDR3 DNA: TGTGCCACCAGTGAAAGGGACCGACAGTCTTATGGCTACACCTTC
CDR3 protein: CATSERDRQSYGYTF

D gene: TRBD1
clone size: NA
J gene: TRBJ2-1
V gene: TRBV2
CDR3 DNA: TGTGCCAGCAGCCCACTCCAGGGGGCAGGCTACAATGAGCAGTTCTTC
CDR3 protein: CASSPLQGAGYNEQFF

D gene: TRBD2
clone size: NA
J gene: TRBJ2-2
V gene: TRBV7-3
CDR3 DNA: TGTGCCAGCAGCCCCACTAGCGGGGGAACCACCGGGGAGCTGTTTTTT
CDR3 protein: CASSPTSGGTTGELFF

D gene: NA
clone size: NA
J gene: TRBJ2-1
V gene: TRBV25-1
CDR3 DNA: TGTGCCAGCAGCACCTTATCGGACGGGGGTTACAATGAGCAGTTCTTC
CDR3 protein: CASSTLSDGGYNEQFF

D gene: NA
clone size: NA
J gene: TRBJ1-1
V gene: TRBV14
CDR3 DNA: TGTGCCAGCAGCCAAGGGGGAGGGCGGAGGACTGAAGCTTTCTTT
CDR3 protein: CASSQGGGRRTEAFF

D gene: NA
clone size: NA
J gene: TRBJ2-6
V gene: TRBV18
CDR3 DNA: TGTGCCAGCTCACCACAGCGTTCAGGGGCTGGGGCCAACGTCCTGACTTTC
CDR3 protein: CASSPQRSGAGANVLTF

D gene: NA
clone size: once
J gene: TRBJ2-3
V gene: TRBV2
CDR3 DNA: TGTGCCACGTCGGAGAGACCAGATACGCAGTATTTT
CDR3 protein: CATSERPDTQYF

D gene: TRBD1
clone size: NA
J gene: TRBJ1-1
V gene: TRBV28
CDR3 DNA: TGTGCCAGCAGTTTAAGACAGGGGAACACTGAAGCTTTCTTT
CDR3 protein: CASSLRQGNTEAFF

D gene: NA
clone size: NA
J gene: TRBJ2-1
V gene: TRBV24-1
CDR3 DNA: TGTGCCACCAGTGGGGTCAATGAGCAGTTCTTC
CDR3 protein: CATSGVNEQFF

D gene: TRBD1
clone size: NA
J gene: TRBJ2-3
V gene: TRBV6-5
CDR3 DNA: TGTGCCAGCAGTTACGGGACAGGGGGTTGGACAGATACGCAGTATTTT
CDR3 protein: CASSYGTGGWTDTQYF

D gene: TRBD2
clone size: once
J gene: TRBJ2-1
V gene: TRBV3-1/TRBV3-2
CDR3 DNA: TGTGCCAGCAGCCCGTTACTAGCGGGGGTTGAGCAGTTCTTC
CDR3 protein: CASSPLLAGVEQFF

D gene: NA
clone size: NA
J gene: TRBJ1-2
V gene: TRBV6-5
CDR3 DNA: TGTGCCAGCAGACCGGGACGAACAAACTATGGCTACACCTTC
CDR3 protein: CASRPGRTNYGYTF

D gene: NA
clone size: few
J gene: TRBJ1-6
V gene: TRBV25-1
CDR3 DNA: TGTGCCAGCAGTGAATTGGAGGGGACTTCCTATAATTCACCCCTCCACTTT
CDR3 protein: CASSELEGTSYNSPLHF

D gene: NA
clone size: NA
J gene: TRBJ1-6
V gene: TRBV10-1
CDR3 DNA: TGCGCCAGCAGTGAGTGGCAGCTAAATTCACCCCTCCACTTT
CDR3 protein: CASSEWQLNSPLHF

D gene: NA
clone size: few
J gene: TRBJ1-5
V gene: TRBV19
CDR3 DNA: TGTGCCAGTAGTATCCAGGTTATCAATCAGCCCCAGCATTTT
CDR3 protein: CASSIQVINQPQHF

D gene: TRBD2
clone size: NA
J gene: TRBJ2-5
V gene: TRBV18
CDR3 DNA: TGTGCCAGCTCACCACCGGGAGTAGCGGGGCAGGAGACCCAGTACTTC
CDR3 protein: CASSPPGVAGQETQYF

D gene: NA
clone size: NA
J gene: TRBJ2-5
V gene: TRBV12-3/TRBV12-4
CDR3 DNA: TGTGCCAGCAGTTTAGGCGGGGAGGAGACCCAGTACTTC
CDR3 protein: CASSLGGEETQYF

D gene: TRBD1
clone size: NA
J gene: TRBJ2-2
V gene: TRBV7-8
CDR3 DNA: TGTGCCAGCAGCTTAGCGAGGACAGGCGGTATCATCGGGGAGCTGTTTTTT
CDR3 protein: CASSLARTGGIIGELFF

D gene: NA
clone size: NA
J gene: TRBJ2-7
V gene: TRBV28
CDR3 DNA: TGTGCCAGCAGTTTTTTGGTCTCCTACGAGCAGTACTTC
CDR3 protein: CASSFLVSYEQYF

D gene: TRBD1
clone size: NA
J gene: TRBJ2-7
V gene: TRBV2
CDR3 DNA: TGTGCCAGCAGTGATTGGAGAACAGGGGACTACGAGCAGTACTTC
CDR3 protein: CASSDWRTGDYEQYF

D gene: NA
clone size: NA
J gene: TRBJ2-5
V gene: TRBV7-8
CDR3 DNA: TGTGCCAGCAGCTCCACGGCCATTCAAGAGACCCAGTACTTC
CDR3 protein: CASSSTAIQETQYF

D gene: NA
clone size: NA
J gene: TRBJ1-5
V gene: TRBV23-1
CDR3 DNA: TGCGCCAGCAGTCAAGGGGACTATAGCAATCAGCCCCAGCATTTT
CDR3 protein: CASSQGDYSNQPQHF

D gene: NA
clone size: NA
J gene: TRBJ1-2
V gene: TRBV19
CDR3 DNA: TGTGCCAGTAGTATAGATCTGGACTATACTGGCTACACCTTC
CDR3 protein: CASSIDLDYTGYTF

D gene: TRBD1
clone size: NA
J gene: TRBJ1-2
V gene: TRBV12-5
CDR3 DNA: TGTGCTAGTGGTTTGACCTACCGGGACAGGCCTAACTATGGCTACACCTTC
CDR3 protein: CASGLTYRDRPNYGYTF

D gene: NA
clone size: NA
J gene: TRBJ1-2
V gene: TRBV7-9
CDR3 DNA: TGTGCCAGCAGCTTCCCGGGAGGCTATGGCTACACCTTC
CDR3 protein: CASSFPGGYGYTF

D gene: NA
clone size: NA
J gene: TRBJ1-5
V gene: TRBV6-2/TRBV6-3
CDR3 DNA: TGTGCCAGCAGTTACGCAAAGTTCGAGCCCCAGCATTTT
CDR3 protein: CASSYAKFEPQHF

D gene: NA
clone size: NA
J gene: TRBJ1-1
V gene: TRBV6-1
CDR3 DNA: TGTGCCAGCAGTGAATCCCCAGGTCTTGGCGCTGAAGCTTTCTTT
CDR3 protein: CASSESPGLGAEAFF

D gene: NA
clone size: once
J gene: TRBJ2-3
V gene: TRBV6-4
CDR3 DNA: TGTGCCAGCAGTGACTCCGGGGAAAGCACAGATACGCAGTATTTT
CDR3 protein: CASSDSGESTDTQYF

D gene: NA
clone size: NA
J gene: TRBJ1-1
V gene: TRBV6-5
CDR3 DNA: TGTGCCAGCAGGGGACAACCGAACACTGAAGCTTTCTTT
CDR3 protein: CASRGQPNTEAFF

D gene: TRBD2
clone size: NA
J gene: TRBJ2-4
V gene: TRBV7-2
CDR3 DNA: TGTGCCAGCAGCTCGGGGACTAGCGGGGGGGCCAGGAACATTCAGTACTTC
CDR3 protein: CASSSGTSGGARNIQYF

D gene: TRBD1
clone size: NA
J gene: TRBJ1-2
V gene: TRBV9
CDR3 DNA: TGTGCCAGCAGCGTAGCCAACAGGGGGGACTATGGCTACACCTTC
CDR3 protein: CASSVANRGDYGYTF

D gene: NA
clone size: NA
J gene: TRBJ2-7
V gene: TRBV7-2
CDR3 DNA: TGTGCCAGCAGCTTAACACTTTCCCCTTCCGAGCAGTACTTC
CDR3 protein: CASSLTLSPSEQYF

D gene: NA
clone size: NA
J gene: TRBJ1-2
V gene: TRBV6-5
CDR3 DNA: TGTGCCACAGGAGCGTCCGGATTTAGTGGCTACACCTTC
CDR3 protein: CATGASGFSGYTF